The 15 T cell receptor beta chains reported below all come from one sample, sequenced in a study of shared clonotypes between healthy human individuals. Positive CCR7 selection of CD45RO-negative cells yielded the naive CD8 cells, and terminally differentiated effector memory CD45RA+ cells were excluded. Clones were sequenced by immunoSEQ multiplex PCR, and TCRdb holds only the in-frame ones, with some missing. The repertoire consists of 650,000 to 800,000 clones, with about 90% occurring once and the leading ten covering approximately 24%. Input material: naive CD8+ T cells sorted from blood. These receptors all stem from a young man in good health.

This chain links TRBV27 with TRBJ2-1; no definite D call. Trimming stripped 3 bases from V and 4 bases from J, with 10 bases between. Germline-derived CDR1 and CDR2 are MNHEY and SMNVEV (reference sequence). The CDR3 sequence is 14 residues long. CDR3: CASSFGGWYNEQFF. CDR3 DNA: TGTGCCAGCAGTTTTGGTGGGTGGTACAATGAGCAGTTCTTC.

This chain connects TRBV12-5 to TRBJ1-1, with D possibly matching TRBD1 (5 bases). This CDR3 is 13 amino acids long. V was shortened by 5 bases and J by 0 bases, with 7 bases between the two germline ends. Per germline, CDR1 LGHNT and CDR2 FRNRAP. The CDR3 reads CASGRGVNTEAFF. Written as DNA, the CDR3 is TGTGCTAGTGGTCGAGGGGTGAACACTGAAGCTTTCTTT.

V gene TRBV2 combines with J gene TRBJ2-5, with D possibly being TRBD2 (5 bases). CDR3 length: 15 residues. The V end was cut by 5 bases, the J end by 1 base, with 14 bases between. Germline values: CDR1 SNHLY, CDR2 FYNNEI. As DNA, the CDR3 is TGTGCCAGCAGTCCGACCAGAGGGCTCCAAGAGACCCAGTACTTC. Translating it yields CASSPTRGLQETQYF.

This rearrangement joins TRBV4-3 to TRBJ1-5; D gene unclear. Germline V gene sequence: CDR1 LGHNA, CDR2 YSLEER. This CDR3 spans 15 amino acids. Trimming removed 0 bases from V and 4 bases from J, with 10 bases in between. CDR3 loop: CASSQDRLGNQPQHF. Here the CDR3 DNA reads TGCGCCAGCAGCCAAGACCGACTGGGGAATCAGCCCCAGCATTTT.

Only one count was recorded for this clone. The J gene is TRBJ2-2, the V gene TRBV5-1; no definite D call. In germline, CDR1 is SGHRS, CDR2 YFSETQ. The V and J ends lost 3 bases and 0 bases respectively, with 9 bases between them. The CDR3 covers 15 residues. The CDR3, as DNA: TGCGCCAGCAGCTATAGACGGACGAACACCGGGGAGCTGTTTTTT. Encoded protein: CASSYRRTNTGELFF.

The V and J genes are TRBV7-9 and TRBJ2-7; D is perhaps TRBD1 (6 bases). The ends were cut back, 4 bases at V and 0 bases at J, with 7 bases in the middle. The CDR3 runs 13 residues. Germline lookup yields CDR1 SEHNR and CDR2 FQNEAQ (reference sequence). CDR3 sequence reads: CASSSQGSYEQYF. As DNA, the CDR3 is TGTGCCAGCAGCTCACAGGGCTCCTACGAGCAGTACTTC.

The gene calls are TRBV27 and TRBJ2-5, with TRBD2 identical over 7 bases. CDR3 size: 14 residues. The germline V gene encodes CDR1 MNHEY and CDR2 SMNVEV (reference sequence). J gave up 4 bases and V 11 bases, and 13 bases lay outside the gene matches. The CDR3 spells CASSGGNMVETQYF. CDR3 DNA: TGTGCCTCTTCCGGGGGGAATATGGTAGAGACCCAGTACTTC.

This clone was observed a few times. The chain uses TRBV7-9 and TRBJ2-4; D remains unclear. V lost 5 bases, J lost 0 bases, and 14 bases lay in between. Germline CDR1 and CDR2: SEHNR and FQNEAQ (reference sequence). This CDR3 contains 16 residues. The CDR3 reads CASSLSRILAKNIQYF. The CDR3 DNA is TGTGCCAGCAGCCTCTCTAGAATACTAGCCAAAAACATTCAGTACTTC. Full variable domain (outside the CDR3, taken from reference TRBV7-9 and TRBJ2-4): DTGVSQNPRHKITKRGQNVTFRCDPISEHNRLYWYRQTLGQGPEFLTYFQNEAQLEKSRLLSDRFSAERPKGSFSTLEIQRTEQGDSAMYLCASSLSRILAKNIQYFGAGTRLSVL.

The chain recombines TRBV4-2 with TRBJ2-2; weak D call: TRBD2 (6 bases). Trimming removed 1 base from V and 7 bases from J, with 10 bases in between. The CDR3 is 14 residues long. CDR1 and CDR2 (germline): LGHNA, YNFKEQ. The CDR3 bases are TGTGCCAGCAGCCAAGTTGGGGAGGACGGGGAGCTGTTTTTT. It is translated as CASSQVGEDGELFF.

Concerning this clone: The junction shows a germline mismatch at one end, possibly a read error. The chain joins TRBV7-8 to TRBJ2-5; D is unresolved. CDR1 is SGHVS and CDR2 is FQNEAQ in the germline V gene. The CDR3 spans 11 residues. The CDR3 nucleotides read TGTGCCAGCAGCTTAGTGGGCAAATTGAACTTC. Translated, it gives CASSLVGKLNF. Full variable domain (outside the CDR3, taken from reference TRBV7-8 and TRBJ2-5): GAGVSQSPRYKVAKRGQDVALRCDPISGHVSLFWYQQALGQGPEFLTYFQNEAQLDKSGLPSDRFFAERPEGSVSTLKIQRTQQEDSAVYLCASSLVGKLNFGPGTRLLVL.

J is TRBJ2-7 and V is TRBV28; 8 bases agree with TRBD2. The length of the CDR3 is 16 residues. Unmatched junction bases numbered 13, after V lost 6 bases and J lost 3 bases. The germline CDR1 and CDR2 sequences are MDHEN and SYDVKM. The DNA of the CDR3 is TGTGCCAGCAGGGGCGGGGTGCGGGAGGCTTACTACGAGCAGTACTTC. Residues: CASRGGVREAYYEQYF.

This chain connects TRBV19 to TRBJ2-7; 10 positions agree with TRBD2. The ends lost 11 bases at V and 5 bases at J; junction bases unmatched: 15. The CDR3 is made up of 15 amino acids. CDR1 and CDR2 from the germline V gene are LNHDA and SQIVND (reference sequence). The CDR3 sequence: CACGRSSGSYNEQYF. The CDR3 region has the DNA TGTGCCTGTGGTAGGTCTAGCGGGAGTTATAACGAGCAGTACTTC.

The CDR3 sequence: CATGGSYNEQFF. DNA of the CDR3: TGTGCCACCGGGGGGTCCTACAATGAGCAGTTCTTC. The V call is TRBV15, the J call TRBJ2-1; D possibly corresponds to TRBD2 (6 bases). Germline V gene lookup returns CDR1 LNHNV and CDR2 YYDKDF (reference sequence). The CDR3 runs 12 residues. Trimming took 8 bases from V and 1 from J, leaving 6 bases between them.

The chain links TRBV7-7 to TRBJ1-1; no reliable D call. This CDR3 contains 13 residues. V shed 2 bases and J shed 2 bases, with 6 bases lying between them. Per the germline V gene, CDR1 is SSHAT and CDR2 is FNYEAQ (reference sequence). The CDR3 protein is CASSLFLNTEAFF. The CDR3, as DNA: TGTGCCAGCAGCTTATTCCTAAACACTGAAGCTTTCTTT.

The rearrangement uses TRBV2 and TRBJ2-5; possibly TRBD1 or TRBD2 for D (6 bases each). Trimming left V 1 base short and J 5 bases short, with 14 bases between. CDR1 is SNHLY and CDR2 is FYNNEI in the germline V gene. The CDR3 covers 15 residues. The CDR3 bases are TGTGCCAGCAGTGAAGTTGCCCGGGGGCGCGAGACCCAGTACTTC. Protein: CASSEVARGRETQYF.